This TCR beta chain was identified in a study of beta chain features in type 1 diabetes. For the study at large: Healthy donors resembled patients in age, gender and cell yields. Overall study results and limits: Reduced insertions and increased deletions marked VDJ junctions in type 1 diabetes patients. Among patients, naive, central memory and Treg TCRB repertoires appeared more similar than among healthy donors. When Type 1 diabetes patients were examined, their TCRB CDR3s proved moderately but significantly shorter in all four CD4+ subsets.

Only a few counts were recorded for this clone. The antigen is not known. The CDR3 is 11 amino acids. V lost 0 bases and J lost 8, with 5 bases in between. Looked up from germline, CDR1 is DFQATT and CDR2 is SNEGSKA (reference sequence). Expressed TCRB transcripts got sequenced, as all isolated RNA was reverse transcribed. Sequencing used immunoSEQ multiplex PCR; TCRdb keeps in-frame clones, though not all of them. The table records about 260,000 clones, around 20% of them present only once. Sorted cells reached over 95% purity in every population. Sequenced: naive CD4+ T cells from blood. J is TRBJ2-4 and V is TRBV20-1; D is ambiguous. The clonotype was recovered from a woman in her 40s with type 1 diabetes. The CDR3 sequence: CSARDRDIQYF. CDR3 bases: TGCAGTGCTAGAGACCGGGACATTCAGTACTTC.